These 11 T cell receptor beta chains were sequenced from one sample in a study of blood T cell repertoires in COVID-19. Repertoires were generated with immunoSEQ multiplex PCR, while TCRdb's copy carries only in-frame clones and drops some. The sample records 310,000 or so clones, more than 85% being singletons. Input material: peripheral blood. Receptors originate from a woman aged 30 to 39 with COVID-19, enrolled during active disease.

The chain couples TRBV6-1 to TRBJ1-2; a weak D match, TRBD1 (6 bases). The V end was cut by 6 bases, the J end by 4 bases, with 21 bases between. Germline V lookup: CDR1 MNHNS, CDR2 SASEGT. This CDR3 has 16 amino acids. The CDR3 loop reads CASSEMSTGITYGYTF. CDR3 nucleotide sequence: TGTGCCAGCAGCGAAATGTCGACAGGCATCACCTATGGCTACACCTTC.

CDR3 amino acids: CASSLARGGAEQYF. CDR3 coding DNA: TGTGCCAGCAGCTTGGCCAGGGGTGGGGCCGAGCAGTACTTC. The chain joins TRBV11-2 to TRBJ2-7; TRBD1 is a possible D gene (6 bases). The CDR3 sequence is 14 residues long. Germline values: CDR1 SGHAT, CDR2 FQNNGV. The V gene lost 3 bases and the J gene lost 6 bases, with 15 bases spanning the gap.

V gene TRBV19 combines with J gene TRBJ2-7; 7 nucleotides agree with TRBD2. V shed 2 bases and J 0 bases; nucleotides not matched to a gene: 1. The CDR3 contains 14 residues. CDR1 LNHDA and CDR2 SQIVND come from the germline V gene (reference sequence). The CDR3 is CASSITSDSYEQYF. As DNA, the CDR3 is TGTGCCAGTAGTATAACTAGCGACTCCTACGAGCAGTACTTC.

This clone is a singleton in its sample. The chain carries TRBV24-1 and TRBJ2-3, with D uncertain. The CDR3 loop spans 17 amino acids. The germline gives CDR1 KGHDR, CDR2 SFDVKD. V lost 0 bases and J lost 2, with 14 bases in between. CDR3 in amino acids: CATSDLECGFPTDTQYF. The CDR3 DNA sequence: TGTGCCACCAGTGATTTGGAGTGCGGTTTCCCCACAGATACGCAGTATTTT.

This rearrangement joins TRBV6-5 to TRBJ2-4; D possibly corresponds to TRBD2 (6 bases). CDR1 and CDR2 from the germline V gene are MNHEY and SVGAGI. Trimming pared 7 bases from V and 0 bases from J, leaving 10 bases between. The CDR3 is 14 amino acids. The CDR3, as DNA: TGTGCCAGCAACGCGGGGCTAGCCAAAAACATTCAGTACTTC. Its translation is CASNAGLAKNIQYF.

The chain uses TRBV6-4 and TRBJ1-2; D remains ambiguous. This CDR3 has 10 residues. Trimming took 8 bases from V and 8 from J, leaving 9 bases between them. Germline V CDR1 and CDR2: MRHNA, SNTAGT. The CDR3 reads CASLRRGYTF. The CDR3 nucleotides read TGTGCCAGCTTACGTCGGGGCTACACCTTC.

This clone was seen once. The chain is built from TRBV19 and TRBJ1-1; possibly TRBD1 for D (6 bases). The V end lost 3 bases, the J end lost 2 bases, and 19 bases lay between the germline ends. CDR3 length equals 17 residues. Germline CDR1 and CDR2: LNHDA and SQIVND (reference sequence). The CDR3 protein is CASSIGYLAGENTEAFF. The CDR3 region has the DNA TGTGCCAGTAGTATTGGGTATCTCGCAGGGGAAAACACTGAAGCTTTCTTT.

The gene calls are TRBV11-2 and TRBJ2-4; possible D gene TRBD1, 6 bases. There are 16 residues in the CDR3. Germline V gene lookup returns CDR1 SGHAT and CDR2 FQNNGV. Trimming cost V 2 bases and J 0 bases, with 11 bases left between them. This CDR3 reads CASSLQGKRAKNIQYF. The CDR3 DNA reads TGTGCCAGCAGCTTACAGGGGAAAAGAGCCAAAAACATTCAGTACTTC.

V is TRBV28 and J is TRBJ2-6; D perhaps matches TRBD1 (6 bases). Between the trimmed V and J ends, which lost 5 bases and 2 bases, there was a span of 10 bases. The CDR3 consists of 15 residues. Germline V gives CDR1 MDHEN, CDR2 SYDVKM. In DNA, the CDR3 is TGTGCCAGCAGTATCGGGACAACTGGGGCCAACGTCCTGACTTTC. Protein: CASSIGTTGANVLTF.

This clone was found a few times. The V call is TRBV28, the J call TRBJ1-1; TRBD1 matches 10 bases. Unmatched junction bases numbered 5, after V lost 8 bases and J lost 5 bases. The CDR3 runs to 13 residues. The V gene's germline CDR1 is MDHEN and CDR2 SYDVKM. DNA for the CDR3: TGTGCCAGCCAGACAGGGGGCAAGACTGAAGCTTTCTTT. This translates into CASQTGGKTEAFF.

This CDR3 reads CASSPRGDSPLHF. CDR3 DNA sequence: TGTGCCAGCAGCCCACGGGGGGATTCACCCCTCCACTTT. This chain links TRBV12-3 or TRBV12-4 with TRBJ1-6; tentative D call: TRBD1 (5 bases). V lost 6 bases and J lost 8, with 11 bases in between. CDR3 length equals 13 residues.